This is a list of T cell receptor beta chains from one sample in a study of beta chain features in type 1 diabetes. The protocol was immunoSEQ multiplex PCR, while the TCRdb copy is restricted to in-frame clones and leaves out a portion. Here the sample spans some 700,000 clones, around an eighth being singletons. Sample: naive CD4+ T cells from blood. All receptors come from a man aged 18 to 29 with type 1 diabetes. Both conserved end residues are part of each CDR3. D genes are given only for firm matches. Some rows have no size entry. The others give once, few or many, or a class for an expanded clone.

few,TRBV5-1,TRBJ2-2,TRBD1,TGCGCCAGCAGCTTGGCGATGACAGGGGGCCCTAACACCGGGGAGCTGTTTTTT,CASSLAMTGGPNTGELFF
few,TRBV6-5,TRBJ1-2,.,TGTGCCATCCGGGGGGGCAGCGAGCCCTATGGCTACACCTTC,CAIRGGSEPYGYTF
.,TRBV4-1,TRBJ1-2,.,TGCGCCAGCAGAGCGGCTGGCAACTATGGCTACACCTTC,CASRAAGNYGYTF
few,TRBV19,TRBJ2-5,.,TGTGCCAGTAGGGTCGCTGGGGGCCAAGAGACCCAGTACTTC,CASRVAGGQETQYF
few,TRBV30,TRBJ1-1,.,TGTGCCTGGAGTAAGGGGGTGGGCACTGAAGCTTTCTTT,CAWSKGVGTEAFF
few,TRBV19,TRBJ1-2,TRBD1,TGTGCCAGCCGGGGACAGTTCTATGGCTACACCTTC,CASRGQFYGYTF
few,TRBV10-3,TRBJ1-1,.,TGTGCCATCACCGAGGGTGCAGTCGCTTTCTTT,CAITEGAVAFF
.,TRBV27,TRBJ1-5,TRBD1,TGTGCCAGCAGTTCGGACAGGGGTCTACCGTATAGCAATCAGCCCCAGCATTTT,CASSSDRGLPYSNQPQHF
.,TRBV13,TRBJ1-1,.,TGTGCCAGCAGCGCAGAGGGAAGGGGACGGGACACTGAAGCTTTCTTT,CASSAEGRGRDTEAFF
.,TRBV19,TRBJ2-5,.,TGTGCCAGTAGTACAGGGAAAGCCCAAGAGACCCAGTACTTC,CASSTGKAQETQYF
few,TRBV18,TRBJ1-1,.,TGTGCCAGCTCACCTCGGGACCGGGATGGAGCTTTCTTT,CASSPRDRDGAFF
few,TRBV29-1,TRBJ1-2,TRBD1,TGCAGCGTTGACGACAGGGACATTAACTATGGCTACACCTTC,CSVDDRDINYGYTF
.,TRBV30,TRBJ1-2,TRBD1,TGTGCCTGGAGGTGGACAGGGCCGAGGAACTATGGCTACACCTTC,CAWRWTGPRNYGYTF
.,TRBV5-1,TRBJ2-2,.,TGCGCCAGCAGCTTGGCCCCAGGGTCTGACACCGGGGAGCTGTTTTTT,CASSLAPGSDTGELFF
few,TRBV7-2,TRBJ2-5,.,TGTGCCAGCAGCCCCGGACAATTCCAAGAGACCCAGTACTTC,CASSPGQFQETQYF
few,TRBV14,TRBJ1-1,.,TGTGCCAGCAGCCAGAGGGTAGGGAGCACTGAAGCTTTCTTT,CASSQRVGSTEAFF
few,TRBV29-1,TRBJ1-1,.,TGCAGCGCCCGGAACACTGAAGCTTTCTTT,CSARNTEAFF
.,TRBV6-1,TRBJ1-2,.,TGTGCCAGCAGTGATGCCCCGGGGGAGGCGTATGGCTACACCTTC,CASSDAPGEAYGYTF
.,TRBV29-1,TRBJ2-5,.,TGCAGCGTTGAAGACGGGACGCCACTCGGGCCCCAAGAGACCCAGTACTTC,CSVEDGTPLGPQETQYF
.,TRBV6-5,TRBJ1-2,.,TGTGCCAGCAGTAGGGGAGCGAATAACTATGGCTACACCTTC,CASSRGANNYGYTF
few,TRBV21-1,TRBJ1-4,.,TGTGCCAGCACTATAAAGGGGAAAAAACTGTTTTTT,CASTIKGKKLFF
.,TRBV11-2,TRBJ2-5,.,TGTGCCAGCAGCCTAAACCAAGAGACCCAGTACTTC,CASSLNQETQYF
.,TRBV30,TRBJ2-1,.,TGTGCCTGGAGGGAATGGGGCTCCTACAATGAGCAGTTCTTC,CAWREWGSYNEQFF
.,TRBV27,TRBJ1-5,.,TGTGCCAGCAGTCCTATGAGGGATCAGCCCCAGCATTTT,CASSPMRDQPQHF
.,TRBV27,TRBJ1-2,TRBD1,TGTGCCAGCAGTCCGAAGGACAGGTTCTATGGCTACACCTTC,CASSPKDRFYGYTF
.,TRBV25-1,TRBJ1-2,TRBD1,TGTGCCAGCAGTGAAGGGACAGCAGCTAACTATGGCTACACCTTC,CASSEGTAANYGYTF
few,TRBV14,TRBJ1-6,.,TGTGCCAGCAGCCCCCGACTGACCTATAATTCACCCCTCCACTTT,CASSPRLTYNSPLHF
.,TRBV5-6,TRBJ1-6,.,TGTGCCAGCAGATCCAGGGGTAATTCACCCCTCCACTTT,CASRSRGNSPLHF
few,TRBV6-5,TRBJ2-4,.,TGTGCCAGCAGCGCGGCCTCACTAGCCAAAAACATTCAGTACTTC,CASSAASLAKNIQYF
.,TRBV9,TRBJ1-2,TRBD1,TGTGCCAGCAGCGTAGTGCCGGGACAGGGACCTGGCTACACCTTC,CASSVVPGQGPGYTF
few,TRBV27,TRBJ1-2,.,TGTGCCAGCAGTTTATCTCCGGCCTATGGCTACACCTTC,CASSLSPAYGYTF
.,TRBV27,TRBJ1-1,.,TGTGCCAGCATCAAAGGCACTGAAGCTTTCTTT,CASIKGTEAFF
few,TRBV28,TRBJ1-4,.,TGTGCCAGCAGTTTCAGACGGGTTAATGAAAAACTGTTTTTT,CASSFRRVNEKLFF
.,TRBV4-1,TRBJ2-1,TRBD1,TGCGCCAGCAGCCGACCGACAGGGGCCTACAATGAGCAGTTCTTC,CASSRPTGAYNEQFF
.,TRBV6-5,TRBJ2-7,TRBD1,TGTGCCAGCAGTTACTCGATAGAGGGGGCTTACGAGCAGTACTTC,CASSYSIEGAYEQYF
.,TRBV6-5,TRBJ1-1,.,TGTGCCAGCAGTTACTCGGGGCCCGGAATGGCTTTCTTT,CASSYSGPGMAFF
.,TRBV18,TRBJ2-3,.,TGTGCCAGCTCACCAGCTAGCACAGATACGCAGTATTTT,CASSPASTDTQYF
.,TRBV18,TRBJ1-1,.,TGTGCCAGCTCACAGCGCGAGGATATCACTGAAGCTTTCTTT,CASSQREDITEAFF